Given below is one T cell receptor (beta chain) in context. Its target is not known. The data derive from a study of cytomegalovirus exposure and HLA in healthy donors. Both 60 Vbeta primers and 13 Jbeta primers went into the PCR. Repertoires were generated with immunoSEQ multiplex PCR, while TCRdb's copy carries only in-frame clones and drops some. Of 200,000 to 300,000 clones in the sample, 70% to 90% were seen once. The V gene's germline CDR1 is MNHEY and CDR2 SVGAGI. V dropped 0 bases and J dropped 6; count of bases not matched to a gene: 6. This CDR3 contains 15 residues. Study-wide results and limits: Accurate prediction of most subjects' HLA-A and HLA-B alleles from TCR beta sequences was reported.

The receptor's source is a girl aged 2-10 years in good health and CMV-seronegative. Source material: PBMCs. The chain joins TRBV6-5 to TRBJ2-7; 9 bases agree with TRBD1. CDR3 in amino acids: CASSYSRTGDREQYF. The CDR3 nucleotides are TGTGCCAGCAGTTACTCTCGGACAGGGGATCGCGAGCAGTACTTC.